Here is one TCR beta chain with its context. V gave up 2 bases and J gave up 4 bases; unmatched junction bases: 2. The CDR3 consists of 14 residues. CDR1 is MNHEY and CDR2 is SMNVEV in the germline V gene (reference sequence). This record comes from a study of blood T cell repertoires in COVID-19. Looking at the study overall: Spain, Italy and the United States supplied samples that represented acute and convalescent COVID-19. PBMCs, B-cell-depleted T cells, or T cells were the source of the cDNA or gDNA that made up the material.

Generated by immunoSEQ multiplex PCR, the TCRdb table keeps only in-frame clones and is missing some. The repertoire holds under 150,000 clones, more than 70% seen once, with 5.5% in the top ten. The material sequenced was PBMCs or T cells enriched from blood (not recorded which). The chain carries TRBV27 and TRBJ1-1; 9 nucleotides match TRBD1. This sequence originates from a man aged 35 to 55 with acute COVID-19. This chain's CDR3 is CASSLVGQGTEAFF. CDR3 DNA sequence: TGTGCCAGCAGTTTAGTGGGACAGGGCACTGAAGCTTTCTTT.